The 21 T cell receptor beta chains below were found in one sample sequenced in a study of blood T cell repertoires in COVID-19. Profiled with immunoSEQ multiplex PCR; TCRdb holds only in-frame clones, not every one. The table has roughly 250,000 clones, around 88% seen once. The sequencing input was PBMCs or T cells enriched from blood (not recorded which). These receptors came from a man in his forties who had recovered from COVID-19.

The chain employs TRBV4-1 and TRBJ2-3; 10 nucleotides line up with TRBD2. J lost 4 bases, V lost 3 bases, and 10 bases had no gene match. Germline values: CDR1 MGHRA, CDR2 YSYEKL. The CDR3 is 17 residues long. The chain's CDR3 is CASSHIASGRGADTQYF. The CDR3 region has the DNA TGCGCCAGCAGCCATATCGCGAGCGGGAGGGGGGCAGATACGCAGTATTTT.

The V gene is TRBV19, the J gene TRBJ1-6, with 8 bases lining up with TRBD1. Germline values: CDR1 LNHDA, CDR2 SQIVND (reference sequence). The CDR3 sequence is 14 residues long. The ends lost 3 bases at V and 9 bases at J; junction bases unmatched: 4. CDR3 in amino acids: CASSIGQGISPLHF. The CDR3 DNA is TGTGCCAGTAGTATTGGACAGGGAATTTCACCCCTCCACTTT.

The rearrangement uses TRBV7-9 and TRBJ1-3; the match to TRBD1 covers 8 bases. The ends lost 5 bases at V and 8 bases at J; junction bases unmatched: 23. Germline CDR1 is SEHNR and CDR2 is FQNEAQ (reference sequence). The CDR3 length is 19 residues. The CDR3 coding sequence is TGTGCCAGCAGCAAAGGGCCCACCGGGACAGGAAGAGTCCCCGACACCATATATTTT. Translation gives CASSKGPTGTGRVPDTIYF.

The V gene is TRBV7-7, the J gene TRBJ2-2; a possible D gene is TRBD2 (6 bases). Germline V CDR1 and CDR2: SSHAT, FNYEAQ (reference sequence). The CDR3 runs to 16 residues. With 3 bases removed from V and 4 bases from J, the gap between germline ends came to 15 bases. The CDR3 region is CASSFSGGVGTGELFF. The CDR3 DNA follows: TGTGCCAGCAGCTTTTCCGGGGGAGTGGGCACCGGGGAGCTGTTTTTT.

V usage is TRBV3-1 (or the pseudogene TRBV3-2) and J usage is TRBJ2-7, with 10 bases identical to TRBD1. The CDR3 is 14 amino acids. Trimming took 5 bases from V and 3 from J; bases not matched to a gene: 4. Germline values: CDR1 LGHDT, CDR2 YNNKEL (reference sequence). This CDR3 is CASSSRTGGYEQYF. The CDR3, as DNA: TGTGCCAGCAGCTCGAGGACAGGGGGCTACGAGCAGTACTTC.

The chain has TRBV9 and TRBJ1-1, with D possibly TRBD1 on 6 matching bases. Trimming pared 4 bases from V and 1 base from J, leaving 23 bases between. The CDR3 covers 18 residues. CDR1 and CDR2 from the germline V gene are SGDLS and YYNGEE. The CDR3 reads CASSKTGRGGAGNTEAFF. The CDR3 DNA sequence: TGTGCCAGCAGCAAAACCGGGCGCGGGGGCGCGGGGAACACTGAAGCTTTCTTT.

The J gene is TRBJ1-1, the V gene TRBV6-2 or TRBV6-3, with 10 nucleotides matching TRBD1. Germline-derived CDR1 and CDR2 are MNHEY and SVGEGT. Trimming cost V 2 bases and J 0 bases; bases outside gene matches: 6. The CDR3 is made up of 17 amino acids. The CDR3 region is CASSYPTDRGLNTEAFF. The DNA of the CDR3 is TGTGCCAGCAGTTACCCCACCGACAGGGGGCTGAACACTGAAGCTTTCTTT.

V usage is TRBV6-5 and J usage is TRBJ2-5; TRBD1 matches at 10 bases. J lost 4 bases, V lost 6 bases, and 2 bases had no gene match. Germline lookup yields CDR1 MNHEY and CDR2 SVGAGI. The CDR3 covers 13 residues. CDR3 sequence (DNA): TGTGCCAGCAGGGGGACAGGGGTAGAGACCCAGTACTTC. It yields the protein CASRGTGVETQYF.

The chain uses TRBV5-1 and TRBJ2-2, with 12 bases fitting TRBD1. CDR1 SGHRS and CDR2 YFSETQ come from the germline V gene. V was pared by 0 bases and J by 4 bases, with 10 bases of the junction left unmatched. The CDR3 runs 19 residues. In DNA form, the CDR3 reads TGCGCCAGCAGCTTGGGCCGAGGGACAGGGGGCGTTGTCACCGGGGAGCTGTTTTTT. Its translation: CASSLGRGTGGVVTGELFF.

The chain recombines TRBV5-1 with TRBJ2-5; 7 bases line up with TRBD2. J was trimmed by 8 bases and V by 4 bases; bases with no gene match: 14. The germline V gene encodes CDR1 SGHRS and CDR2 YFSETQ. The CDR3 sequence is 15 residues long. The CDR3 protein is CASSVEGRAFGTQYF. CDR3 bases: TGCGCCAGCAGCGTAGAAGGGAGGGCCTTCGGAACCCAGTACTTC.

The chain is built from TRBV5-1 and TRBJ1-2; unclear D gene. This CDR3 is 16 amino acids long. Trimming removed 2 bases from V and 0 bases from J, with 14 bases in between. Germline V gives CDR1 SGHRS, CDR2 YFSETQ. CDR3 sequence: CASSFTPDTSNYGYTF. The CDR3 DNA is TGCGCCAGCAGCTTTACACCTGACACTTCTAACTATGGCTACACCTTC.

J is TRBJ2-3 and V is TRBV2; D perhaps matches TRBD2 (6 bases). The V and J ends lost 0 bases and 1 base respectively, with 8 bases between them. Germline V gives CDR1 SNHLY, CDR2 FYNNEI. The CDR3 totals 15 residues. The CDR3 DNA reads as TGTGCCAGCAGTGAAGCGCCTAGCGGCACAGATACGCAGTATTTT. Its translation: CASSEAPSGTDTQYF.

About this clone: This sample also contains other DNA sequences that code for the same CDR3. The chain recombines TRBV20-1 with TRBJ1-1; no reliable D call. This CDR3 region has 11 residues. Germline lookup yields CDR1 DFQATT and CDR2 SNEGSKA (reference sequence). V lost 6 bases to trimming and J lost 5 bases, with 10 bases between them. The CDR3 DNA sequence: TGCAGTGCAAACAGAGGGACTGAAGCTTTCTTT. It encodes CSANRGTEAFF.

The rearrangement joins TRBV4-2 to TRBJ2-3; tentative D call: TRBD1 (5 bases). The germline V gene encodes CDR1 LGHNA and CDR2 YNFKEQ. The CDR3 runs to 16 residues. Trimming took 3 bases from V and 5 from J, leaving 18 bases between them. In DNA, the CDR3 is TGTGCCAGCAGCCAGGGCGCGGTCAATACAGGAGATACGCAGTATTTT. Its protein is CASSQGAVNTGDTQYF.

This rearrangement joins TRBV27 to TRBJ1-5; 9 nucleotides line up with TRBD1. Germline-derived CDR1 and CDR2 are MNHEY and SMNVEV (reference sequence). J lost 7 bases, V lost 4 bases, and 8 bases had no gene match. The CDR3 extends over 15 amino acids. This CDR3 reads CASSYRTGAGQPQHF. CDR3 DNA sequence: TGTGCCAGCAGTTACCGGACAGGGGCAGGACAGCCCCAGCATTTT.

The V and J genes are TRBV4-1 and TRBJ1-2; 9 bases map to TRBD1. This CDR3 spans 19 amino acids. Germline-derived CDR1 and CDR2 are MGHRA and YSYEKL. V lost 0 bases to trimming and J lost 2 bases; unmatched junction nucleotides: 13. As DNA, the CDR3 is TGCGCCAGCAGCCAAGAAGGGACAGGGTACAGGGCTAACAACTATGGCTACACCTTC. It is translated as CASSQEGTGYRANNYGYTF.

The gene calls are TRBV28 and TRBJ2-5; 9 bases align to TRBD1. The trim removed 6 bases at V and 8 bases at J, leaving 13 bases unmatched. Germline values: CDR1 MDHEN, CDR2 SYDVKM. The CDR3 totals 15 residues. In DNA form, the CDR3 reads TGTGCCAGCAGCTCATACAGGGGGCTTGGGGGTACCCAGTACTTC. Encoded protein: CASSSYRGLGGTQYF.

This rearrangement joins TRBV4-1 to TRBJ1-6, with 12 bases matching TRBD1. Germline lookup yields CDR1 MGHRA and CDR2 YSYEKL. Trimming removed 0 bases from V and 0 bases from J; junction bases left unmatched: 6. The CDR3 consists of 20 residues. The CDR3 sequence is CASSQDRDRGPFSYNSPLHF. DNA for the CDR3: TGCGCCAGCAGCCAAGACAGGGACAGGGGGCCCTTCTCCTATAATTCACCCCTCCACTTT.

This chain joins TRBV30 and TRBJ2-3; 9 bases agree with TRBD1. V trimming: 3 bases; J trimming: 3 bases; junction bases outside the gene matches: 7. Germline CDR1 and CDR2: GTSNPN and SVGIG (reference sequence). The CDR3 loop spans 15 amino acids. The chain's CDR3 is CAWSRTGGRTDTQYF. The CDR3 nucleotides are TGTGCCTGGAGCCGAACAGGGGGCAGGACAGATACGCAGTATTTT.

This clone has just one count. The gene calls are TRBV9 and TRBJ2-1; a weak D match, TRBD2 (6 bases). The CDR3 totals 14 residues. The germline V gene encodes CDR1 SGDLS and CDR2 YYNGEE. V was pared by 1 base and J by 6 bases, with 11 bases between. The CDR3 coding sequence is TGTGCCAGCAGCGTACATCAGGGAGGCAATGAGCAGTTCTTC. Translated, it gives CASSVHQGGNEQFF.

This clone has just a few counts. V and J are TRBV2 and TRBJ1-6; the match to TRBD1 covers 8 bases. Per the germline V gene, CDR1 is SNHLY and CDR2 is FYNNEI. Trimming took 6 bases from V and 5 from J; bases not matched to a gene: 6. The CDR3 has 15 amino acids. The CDR3 DNA follows: TGTGCCAGCAGGGGACAGGACCCGAATAATTCACCCCTCCACTTT. Translated, it gives CASRGQDPNNSPLHF. The full variable domain, with the rest looked up from reference TRBV2 and TRBJ1-6, is EPEVTQTPSHQVTQMGQEVILRCVPISNHLYFYWYRQILGQKVEFLVSFYNNEISEKSEIFDDQFSVERPDGSNFTLKIRSTKLEDSAMYFCASRGQDPNNSPLHFGNGTRLTVT.